The 11 T cell receptor beta chains reported below all come from one sample, sequenced in a study of blood T cell repertoires in COVID-19 (dated by TCRdb to the early 2020s). Library creation used the immunoSEQ multiplex PCR assay. In its TCRdb copy, this immuneACCESS table keeps in-frame sequences only and misses some clones. Where compared with another copy, unresolved V genes explain less than half of these, and the others have no known cause. For this sample the table gives 390,000 or so clones, of which about nine tenths were detected only once. The biggest ten clones account for 1.4% of the sample. What was sequenced was peripheral blood. These receptors all stem from a woman aged 25 to 45 with active or convalescent COVID-19.

CDR3 amino acids: CASSEAEGDAEQYF. CDR3 sequence (DNA): TGTGCCAGCAGTGAAGCGGAGGGTGACGCCGAGCAGTACTTC. The chain carries TRBV6-1 and TRBJ2-7, with a weak D call TRBD2 (6 bases). CDR1 is MNHNS, CDR2 SASEGT, per germline. With 0 bases removed from V and 6 bases from J, the gap between germline ends came to 12 bases. The CDR3 loop spans 14 amino acids.

The chain combines TRBV18 with TRBJ2-1, with TRBD1 identical over 8 bases. Germline values: CDR1 KGHSH, CDR2 LQKENI. This CDR3 region has 14 residues. The J segment lost 8 bases and the V segment lost 3 bases, leaving 6 bases of the junction unmatched. The CDR3 is CASSPDRVHHEQFF. The DNA of the CDR3 is TGTGCCAGCTCACCGGACAGGGTTCACCATGAGCAGTTCTTC.

The chain links TRBV5-4 to TRBJ2-4; 9 bases map to TRBD1. J gave up 4 bases and V 9 bases, and 5 bases lay outside the gene matches. The CDR3 totals 13 residues. Germline loops: CDR1 SGHNT, CDR2 YYREEE (reference sequence). The CDR3: CATRTGEKNIQYF. DNA of the CDR3: TGTGCCACCCGGACAGGGGAAAAAAACATTCAGTACTTC.

This chain uses TRBV6-6 with TRBJ2-6; possibly TRBD1 for D (6 bases). CDR1 is MNHNY, CDR2 SVGAGI, per germline (reference sequence). V lost 8 bases, J lost 0 bases, and 8 bases lay in between. There are 14 residues in the CDR3. CDR3 sequence: CASADSSGANVLTF. CDR3 nucleotides: TGTGCCAGCGCGGACAGCTCTGGGGCCAACGTCCTGACTTTC.

The rearrangement uses TRBV5-1 and TRBJ1-3; the D gene is possibly TRBD1 (5 bases). Germline V gene lookup returns CDR1 SGHRS and CDR2 YFSETQ. CDR3 length equals 16 residues. V was pared by 4 bases and J by 0 bases, with 14 bases between. The CDR3 coding sequence is TGCGCCAGCAGCCGCACCCCTGACAGCTCTGGAAACACCATATATTTT. Translating it yields CASSRTPDSSGNTIYF.

The V and J genes are TRBV19 and TRBJ1-6; no clear D. CDR3 size: 17 residues. Trimming removed 0 bases at V and 2 bases at J, with 11 bases between. The germline gives CDR1 LNHDA, CDR2 SQIVND (reference sequence). In DNA form, the CDR3 reads TGTGCCAGTAGTATAGATCCGGCGGAGACCTATAATTCACCCCTCCACTTT. It codes for CASSIDPAETYNSPLHF.

Worth noting for this clone: The sample carries other DNA sequences with the same CDR3. The rearrangement links TRBV3-1 (or the pseudogene TRBV3-2) to TRBJ2-1; TRBD2 matches at 10 bases. Germline CDR1 and CDR2: LGHDT and YNNKEL (reference sequence). V was clipped by 6 bases and J by 6 bases; unmatched bases: 2. This CDR3 is built from 13 residues. The CDR3 sequence: CASSLAGVNEQFF. As DNA, the CDR3 is TGTGCCAGCAGTCTAGCGGGAGTCAATGAGCAGTTCTTC.

The chain recombines TRBV18 with TRBJ1-3; TRBD1 matches 8 bases. The CDR3 has 15 amino acids. Germline-derived CDR1 and CDR2 are KGHSH and LQKENI. V trimming: 6 bases; J trimming: 2 bases; junction bases outside the gene matches: 6. CDR3 coding DNA: TGTGCCAGCTCGCCGGGACAGGACCCTGGAAACACCATATATTTT. This codes for CASSPGQDPGNTIYF.

This sequence joins TRBV9 and TRBJ2-5; TRBD2 aligns across 13 bases. The CDR3 consists of 18 residues. V gave up 0 bases and J gave up 0 bases; unmatched junction bases: 5. The germline V gene has CDR1 SGDLS and CDR2 YYNGEE. The CDR3 region has the DNA TGTGCCAGCAGCGTAGGACTAGCGGGGGGCCAGTACCAAGAGACCCAGTACTTC. This gives the protein CASSVGLAGGQYQETQYF.

V and J are TRBV5-6 and TRBJ2-3; D is ambiguous. CDR3 length: 16 residues. The V and J ends lost 0 bases and 0 bases respectively, with 11 bases between them. Germline-derived CDR1 and CDR2 are SGHDT and YYEEEE. The CDR3 loop is CASSLVEHLSTDTQYF. CDR3 DNA sequence: TGTGCCAGCAGCTTGGTCGAGCACCTAAGCACAGATACGCAGTATTTT.

This clone was seen a handful of times. The chain has TRBV28 and TRBJ2-4; 7 bases agree with TRBD1. With V trimmed by 6 bases and J by 15 bases, 8 bases remained unmatched. The CDR3 totals 11 residues. From germline, CDR1 is MDHEN and CDR2 SYDVKM. CDR3 sequence reads: CASSLGQVAYF. Here the CDR3 DNA reads TGTGCCAGCAGCCTCGGACAGGTCGCGTACTTC.